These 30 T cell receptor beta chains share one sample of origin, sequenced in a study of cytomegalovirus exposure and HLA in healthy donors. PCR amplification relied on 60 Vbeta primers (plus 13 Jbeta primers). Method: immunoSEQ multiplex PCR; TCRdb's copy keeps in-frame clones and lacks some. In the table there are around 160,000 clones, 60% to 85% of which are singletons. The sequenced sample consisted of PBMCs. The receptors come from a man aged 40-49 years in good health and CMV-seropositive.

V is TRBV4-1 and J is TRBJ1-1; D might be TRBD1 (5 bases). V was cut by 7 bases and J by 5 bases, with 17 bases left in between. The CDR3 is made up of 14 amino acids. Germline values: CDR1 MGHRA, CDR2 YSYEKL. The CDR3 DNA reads TGCGCCAGCAATAGGGGCGGAATGGAGACTGAAGCTTTCTTT. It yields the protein CASNRGGMETEAFF.

The CDR3 coding sequence is TGCGCCAGCAGCACGCAACAGGGGGCTAGGGGCTACACCTTC. It specifies CASSTQQGARGYTF. The rearrangement links TRBV5-1 to TRBJ1-2; 9 nucleotides align to TRBD1. The CDR3 totals 14 residues. V lost 4 bases to trimming and J lost 8 bases; unmatched junction nucleotides: 9. CDR1 is SGHRS, CDR2 YFSETQ, per germline.

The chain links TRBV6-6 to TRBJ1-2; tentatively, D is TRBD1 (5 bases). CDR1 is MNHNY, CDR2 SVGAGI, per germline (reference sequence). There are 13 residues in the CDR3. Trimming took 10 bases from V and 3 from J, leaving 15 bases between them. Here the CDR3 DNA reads TGTGCCATTAATAGGGGTCCCTACTATGGCTACACCTTC. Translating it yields CAINRGPYYGYTF.

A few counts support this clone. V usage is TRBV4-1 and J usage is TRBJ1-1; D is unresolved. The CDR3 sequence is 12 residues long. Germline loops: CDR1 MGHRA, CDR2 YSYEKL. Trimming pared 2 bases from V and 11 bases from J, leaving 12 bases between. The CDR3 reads CASSQNTRYAFF. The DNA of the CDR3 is TGCGCCAGCAGCCAAAACACCAGGTATGCTTTCTTT.

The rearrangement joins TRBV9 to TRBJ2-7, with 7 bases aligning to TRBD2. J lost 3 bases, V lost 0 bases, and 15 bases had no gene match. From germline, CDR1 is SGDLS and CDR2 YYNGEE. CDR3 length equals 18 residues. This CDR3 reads CASSVGPSGNTLGYEQYF. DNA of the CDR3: TGTGCCAGCAGCGTAGGCCCTAGCGGCAATACCCTGGGCTACGAGCAGTACTTC.

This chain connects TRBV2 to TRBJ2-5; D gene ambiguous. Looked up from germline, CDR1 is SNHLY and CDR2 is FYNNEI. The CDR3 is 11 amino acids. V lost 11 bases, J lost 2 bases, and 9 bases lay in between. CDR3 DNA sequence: TGTGCCTCCGAGGTACAAGAGACCCAGTACTTC. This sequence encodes CASEVQETQYF.

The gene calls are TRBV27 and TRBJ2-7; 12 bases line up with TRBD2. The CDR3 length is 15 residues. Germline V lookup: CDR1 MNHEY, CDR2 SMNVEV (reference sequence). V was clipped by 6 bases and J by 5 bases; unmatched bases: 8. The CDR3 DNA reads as TGTGCCAGCAGACTGACTAGCGGGAGTACCAACGAGCAGTACTTC. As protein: CASRLTSGSTNEQYF.

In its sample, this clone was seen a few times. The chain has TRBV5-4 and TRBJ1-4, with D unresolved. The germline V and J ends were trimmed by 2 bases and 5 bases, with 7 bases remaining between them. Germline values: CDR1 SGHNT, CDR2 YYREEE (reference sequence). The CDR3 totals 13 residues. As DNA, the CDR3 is TGTGCCAGCAGCTTCGACATAAATGAAAAACTGTTTTTT. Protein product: CASSFDINEKLFF.

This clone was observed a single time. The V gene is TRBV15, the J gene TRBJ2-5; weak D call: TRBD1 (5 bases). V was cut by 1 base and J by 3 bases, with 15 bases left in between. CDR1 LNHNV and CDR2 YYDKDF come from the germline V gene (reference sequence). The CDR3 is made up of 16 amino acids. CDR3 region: CATSRVGVLGEETQYF. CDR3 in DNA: TGTGCCACCAGCAGAGTTGGTGTTTTAGGGGAAGAGACCCAGTACTTC.

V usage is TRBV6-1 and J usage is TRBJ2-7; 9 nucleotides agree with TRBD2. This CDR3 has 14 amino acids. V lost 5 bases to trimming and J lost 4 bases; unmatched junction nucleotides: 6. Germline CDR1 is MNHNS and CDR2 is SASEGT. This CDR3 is CASSHLLAGYEQYF. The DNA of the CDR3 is TGTGCCAGCAGTCACCTCCTAGCGGGGTACGAGCAGTACTTC.

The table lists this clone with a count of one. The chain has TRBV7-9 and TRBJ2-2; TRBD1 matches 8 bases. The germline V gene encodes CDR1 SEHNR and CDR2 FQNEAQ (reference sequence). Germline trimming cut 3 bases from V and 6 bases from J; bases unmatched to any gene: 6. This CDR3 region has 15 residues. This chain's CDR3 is CASSFSGQAAGELFF. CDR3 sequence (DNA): TGTGCCAGCAGCTTTTCGGGACAGGCCGCCGGGGAGCTGTTTTTT.

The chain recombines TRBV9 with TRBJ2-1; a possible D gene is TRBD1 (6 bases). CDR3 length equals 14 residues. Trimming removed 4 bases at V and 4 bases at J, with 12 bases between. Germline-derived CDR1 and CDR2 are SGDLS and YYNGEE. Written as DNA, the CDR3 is TGTGCCAGCAGCAGGACAGTAATATACAATGAGCAGTTCTTC. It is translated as CASSRTVIYNEQFF. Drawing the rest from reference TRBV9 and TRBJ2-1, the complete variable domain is DSGVTQTPKHLITATGQRVTLRCSPRSGDLSVYWYQQSLDQGLQFLIQYYNGEERAKGNILERFSAQQFPDLHSELNLSSLELGDSALYFCASSRTVIYNEQFFGPGTRLTVL.

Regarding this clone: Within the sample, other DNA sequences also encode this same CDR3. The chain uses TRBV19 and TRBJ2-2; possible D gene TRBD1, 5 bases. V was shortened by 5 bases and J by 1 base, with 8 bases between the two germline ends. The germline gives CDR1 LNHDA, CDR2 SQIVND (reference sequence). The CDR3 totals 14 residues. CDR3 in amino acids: CASSLTGNTGELFF. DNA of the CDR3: TGTGCCAGTAGTCTAACAGGGAACACCGGGGAGCTGTTTTTT.

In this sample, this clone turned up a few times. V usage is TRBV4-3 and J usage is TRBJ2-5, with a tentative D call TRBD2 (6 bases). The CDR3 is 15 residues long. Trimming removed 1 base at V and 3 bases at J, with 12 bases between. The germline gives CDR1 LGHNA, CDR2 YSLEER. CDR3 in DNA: TGCGCCAGCAGCCAAGCCATGGACTACGAAGAGACCCAGTACTTC. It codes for CASSQAMDYEETQYF.

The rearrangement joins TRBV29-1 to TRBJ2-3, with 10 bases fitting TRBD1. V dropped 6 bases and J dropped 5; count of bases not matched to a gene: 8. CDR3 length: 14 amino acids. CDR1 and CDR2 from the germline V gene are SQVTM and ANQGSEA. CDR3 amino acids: CSVAPGQGKDTQYF. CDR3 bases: TGCAGCGTGGCGCCGGGACAGGGGAAAGATACGCAGTATTTT.

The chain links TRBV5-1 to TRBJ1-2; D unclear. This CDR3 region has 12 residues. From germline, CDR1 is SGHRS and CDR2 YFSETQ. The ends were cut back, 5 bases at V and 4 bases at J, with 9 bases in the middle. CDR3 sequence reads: CASSMEAYGYTF. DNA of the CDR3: TGCGCCAGCAGTATGGAGGCCTATGGCTACACCTTC.

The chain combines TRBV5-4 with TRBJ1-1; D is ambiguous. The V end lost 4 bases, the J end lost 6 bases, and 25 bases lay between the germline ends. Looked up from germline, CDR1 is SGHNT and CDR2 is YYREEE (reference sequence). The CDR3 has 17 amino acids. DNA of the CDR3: TGTGCCAGCAGCATAAGACTCGGTCCCCTCGAGCGAGCTGAAGCTTTCTTT. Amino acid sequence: CASSIRLGPLERAEAFF.

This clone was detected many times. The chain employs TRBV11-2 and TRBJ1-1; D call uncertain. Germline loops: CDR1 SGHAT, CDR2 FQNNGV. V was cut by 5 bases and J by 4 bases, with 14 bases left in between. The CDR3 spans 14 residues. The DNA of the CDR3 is TGTGCCAGCAGCCCATTCCGGGGTAGCACTGAAGCTTTCTTT. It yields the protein CASSPFRGSTEAFF.

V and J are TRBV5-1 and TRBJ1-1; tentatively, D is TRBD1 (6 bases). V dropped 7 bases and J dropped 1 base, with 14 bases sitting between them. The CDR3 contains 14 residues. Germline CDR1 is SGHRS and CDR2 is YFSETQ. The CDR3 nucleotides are TGCGCCAGCGGATCAGGGGCCGGGAACACTGAAGCTTTCTTT. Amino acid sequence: CASGSGAGNTEAFF.

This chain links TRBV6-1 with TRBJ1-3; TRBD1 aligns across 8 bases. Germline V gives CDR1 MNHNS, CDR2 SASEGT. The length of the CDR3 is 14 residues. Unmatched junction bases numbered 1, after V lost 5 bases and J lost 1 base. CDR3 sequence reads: CASSTGGSGNTIYF. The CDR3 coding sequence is TGTGCCAGCAGTACAGGGGGTTCTGGAAACACCATATATTTT.

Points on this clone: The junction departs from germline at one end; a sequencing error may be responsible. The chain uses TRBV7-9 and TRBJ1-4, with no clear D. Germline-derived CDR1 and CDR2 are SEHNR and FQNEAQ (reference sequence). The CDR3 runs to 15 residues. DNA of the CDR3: TGTTCCAGCAGCTTAGCCAGAGGGAGTTCTGAAAAACTGTTTTTT. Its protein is CSSSLARGSSEKLFF.

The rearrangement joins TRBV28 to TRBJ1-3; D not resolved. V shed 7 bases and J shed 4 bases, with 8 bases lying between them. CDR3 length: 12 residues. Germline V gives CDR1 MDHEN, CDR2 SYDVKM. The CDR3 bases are TGTGCCAGCACCCAGTCGGGAAACACCATATATTTT. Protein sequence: CASTQSGNTIYF.

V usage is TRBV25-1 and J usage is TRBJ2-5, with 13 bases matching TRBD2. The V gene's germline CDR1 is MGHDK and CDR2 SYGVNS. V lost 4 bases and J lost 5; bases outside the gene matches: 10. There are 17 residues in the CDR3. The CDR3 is CASSVGLAGERSETQYF. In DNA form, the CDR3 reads TGTGCCAGCAGTGTCGGACTAGCGGGAGAAAGAAGCGAGACCCAGTACTTC.

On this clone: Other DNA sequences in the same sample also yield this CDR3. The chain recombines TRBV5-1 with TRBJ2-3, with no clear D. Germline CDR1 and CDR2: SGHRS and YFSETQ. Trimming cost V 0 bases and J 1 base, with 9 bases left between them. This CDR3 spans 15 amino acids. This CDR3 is CASSLAGRGTDTQYF. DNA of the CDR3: TGCGCCAGCAGCTTGGCGGGTCGCGGCACAGATACGCAGTATTTT.

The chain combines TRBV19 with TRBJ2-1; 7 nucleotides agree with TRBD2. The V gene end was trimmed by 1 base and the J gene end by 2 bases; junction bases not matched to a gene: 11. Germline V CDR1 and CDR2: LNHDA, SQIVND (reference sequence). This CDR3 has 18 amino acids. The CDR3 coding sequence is TGTGCCAGTAGTATAGCGGCTAGCGGCGTCCGGACCTACAATGAGCAGTTCTTC. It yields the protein CASSIAASGVRTYNEQFF. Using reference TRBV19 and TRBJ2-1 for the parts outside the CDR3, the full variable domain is DGGITQSPKYLFRKEGQNVTLSCEQNLNHDAMYWYRQDPGQGLRLIYYSQIVNDFQKGDIAEGYSVSREKKESFPLTVTSAQKNPTAFYLCASSIAASGVRTYNEQFFGPGTRLTVL.

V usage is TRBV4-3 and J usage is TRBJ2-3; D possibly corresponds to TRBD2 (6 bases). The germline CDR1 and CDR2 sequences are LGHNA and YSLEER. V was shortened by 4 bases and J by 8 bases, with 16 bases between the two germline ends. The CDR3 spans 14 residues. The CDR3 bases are TGCGCCAGCAGCCCGGGACTTGGAGAGGGTACGCAGTATTTT. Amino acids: CASSPGLGEGTQYF.

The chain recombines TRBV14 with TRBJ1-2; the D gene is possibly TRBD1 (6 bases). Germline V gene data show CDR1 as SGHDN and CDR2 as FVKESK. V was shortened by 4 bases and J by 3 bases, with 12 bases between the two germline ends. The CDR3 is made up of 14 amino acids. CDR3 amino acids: CASSLNGQYYGYTF. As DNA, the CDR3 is TGTGCCAGCAGCCTGAATGGACAGTACTATGGCTACACCTTC.

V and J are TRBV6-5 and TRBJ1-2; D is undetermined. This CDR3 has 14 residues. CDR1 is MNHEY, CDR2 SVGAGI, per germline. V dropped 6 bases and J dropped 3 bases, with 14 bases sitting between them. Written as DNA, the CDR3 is TGTGCCAGCAGCCTCGGGCCGAGGGACTATGGCTACACCTTC. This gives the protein CASSLGPRDYGYTF.

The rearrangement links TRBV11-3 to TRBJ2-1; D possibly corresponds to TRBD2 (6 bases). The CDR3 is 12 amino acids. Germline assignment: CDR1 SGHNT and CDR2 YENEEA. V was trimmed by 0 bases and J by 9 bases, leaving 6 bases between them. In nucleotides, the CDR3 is TGTGCCAGCAGCTTAGAGGGGGGTGAGCAGTTCTTC. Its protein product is CASSLEGGEQFF.

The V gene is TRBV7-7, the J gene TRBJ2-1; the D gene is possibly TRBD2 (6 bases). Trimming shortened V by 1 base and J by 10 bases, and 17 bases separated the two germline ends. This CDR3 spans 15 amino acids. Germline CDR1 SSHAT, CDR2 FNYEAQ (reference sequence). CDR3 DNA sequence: TGTGCCAGCAGCTTAGATGGGACTCTTCTGGGGGAGCAGTTCTTC. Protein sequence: CASSLDGTLLGEQFF.